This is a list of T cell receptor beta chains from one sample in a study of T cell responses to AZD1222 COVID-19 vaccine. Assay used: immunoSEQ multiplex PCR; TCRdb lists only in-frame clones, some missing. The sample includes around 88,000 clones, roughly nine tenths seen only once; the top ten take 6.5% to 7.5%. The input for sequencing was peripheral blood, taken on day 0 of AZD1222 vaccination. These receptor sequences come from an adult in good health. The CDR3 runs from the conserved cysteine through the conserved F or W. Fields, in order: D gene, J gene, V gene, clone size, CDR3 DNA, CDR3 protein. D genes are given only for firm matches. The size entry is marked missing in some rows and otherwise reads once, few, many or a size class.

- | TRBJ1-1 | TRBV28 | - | TGTGCCAGCAGTTTTAGGAGGGTAGCTTTCTTT | CASSFRRVAFF
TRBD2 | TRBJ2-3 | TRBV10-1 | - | TGCGCCAGCAGTGAGTGGACTAGCGGGAGGGTCCCAGATACGCAGTATTTT | CASSEWTSGRVPDTQYF
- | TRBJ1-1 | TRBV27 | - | TGTGCCAGCAGTTCCCTCTCCAGATTTGAAGCTTTCTTT | CASSSLSRFEAFF
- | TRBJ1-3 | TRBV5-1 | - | TGCGCCAGCAGAGACACCTCTGGAAACACCATATATTTT | CASRDTSGNTIYF
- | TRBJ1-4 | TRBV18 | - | TGTGCCAGCTCACCACCCCGGACAGCGGGAAGTGAAAAACTGTTTTTT | CASSPPRTAGSEKLFF
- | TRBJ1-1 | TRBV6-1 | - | TGTGCCAGCAGTGATGGACATAACACTGAAGCTTTCTTT | CASSDGHNTEAFF
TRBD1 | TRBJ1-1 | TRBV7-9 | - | TGTGCCAGCAGCTTCCGGGACAGGGGTAGTGAAGCTTTCTTT | CASSFRDRGSEAFF
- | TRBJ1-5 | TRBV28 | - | TGTGCCAGCAGTTTAAACAGCTTCAATCAGCCCCAGCATTTT | CASSLNSFNQPQHF
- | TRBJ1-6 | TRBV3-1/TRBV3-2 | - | TGTGCCAGCAGCCCGATAAATGGTAATTCACCCCTCCACTTT | CASSPINGNSPLHF
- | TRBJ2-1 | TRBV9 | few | TGTGCCAGCAGCTTAGAGCGGTGGTCCTACAATGAGCAGTTCTTC | CASSLERWSYNEQFF
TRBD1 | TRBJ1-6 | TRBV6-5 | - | TGTGCCAGCAGTTGGGCCGCGACAGGGGACAATTCACCCCTCCACTTT | CASSWAATGDNSPLHF
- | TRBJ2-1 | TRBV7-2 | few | TGTGCCAGCAGCTTAGTCGGGTATGAGCAGTTCTTC | CASSLVGYEQFF
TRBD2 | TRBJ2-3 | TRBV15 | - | TGTGCCACCAGCAGTCCGAGACTAGCGGGGGCGGCAGATACGCAGTATTTT | CATSSPRLAGAADTQYF
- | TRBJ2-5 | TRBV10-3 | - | TGTGCCATCAGTGAGTCGGGGGGAACGCCACTCCAAGAGACCCAGTACTTC | CAISESGGTPLQETQYF
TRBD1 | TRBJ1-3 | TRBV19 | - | TGTGCCAGTAGTATTAAGGGGGCAGCTGGAAACACCATATATTTT | CASSIKGAAGNTIYF
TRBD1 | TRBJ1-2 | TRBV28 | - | TGTGCCAGCACTAGTTTGGGGACAGGACTTAACTATGGCTACACCTTC | CASTSLGTGLNYGYTF
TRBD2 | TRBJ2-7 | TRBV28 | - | TGTGCCAGCAGCCGGTCAGCGGGGTCCTACGAGCAGTACTTC | CASSRSAGSYEQYF
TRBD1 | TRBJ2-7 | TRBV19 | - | TGTGCCAGTAGTACCCTTCGGACAGGGAAGGACGAGCAGTACTTC | CASSTLRTGKDEQYF
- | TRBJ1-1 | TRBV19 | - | TGTGCCAGTAGTGCCGGTCCAAGGCCAGCTTTCTTT | CASSAGPRPAFF
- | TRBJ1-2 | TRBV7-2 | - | TGTGCCAGCAGCTTTCTCTCAGGGGAAGGTGGCTACACCTTC | CASSFLSGEGGYTF
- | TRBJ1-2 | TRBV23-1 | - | TGCGCCAGCAGTCAAGTACACCTTAACTATGGCTACACCTTC | CASSQVHLNYGYTF
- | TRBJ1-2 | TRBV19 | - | TGTGCCAGTAGTATCGGCGTTAACTATGGCTACACCTTC | CASSIGVNYGYTF
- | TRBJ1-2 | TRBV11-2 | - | TGTGCCAGCAGCTTAGACGCGGGGGACCCCTATGGCTACACCTTC | CASSLDAGDPYGYTF
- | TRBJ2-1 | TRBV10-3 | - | TGTGCCATCGGCAAACAACAGGGAGCCAATGAGCAGTTCTTC | CAIGKQQGANEQFF
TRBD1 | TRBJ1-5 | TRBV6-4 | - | TGTGCCAGCAGCCCGGGACAGGGAAGTCAGCCCCAGCATTTT | CASSPGQGSQPQHF
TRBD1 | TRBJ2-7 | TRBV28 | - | TGTGCCAGCAGTTTGCCAGGGGGCGTCTCCTACGAGCAGTACTTC | CASSLPGGVSYEQYF
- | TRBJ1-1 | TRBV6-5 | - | TGTGCCAGCACTCCGGGCACATCAGGGAAGACTGAAGCTTTCTTT | CASTPGTSGKTEAFF
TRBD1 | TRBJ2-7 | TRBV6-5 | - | TGTGCCAGCAGCACAACACAGGGGGCCTCCTACGAGCAGTACTTC | CASSTTQGASYEQYF
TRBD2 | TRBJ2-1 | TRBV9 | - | TGTGCCAGCAGCGTACTAGCGGGACGCCGCAATGAGCAGTTCTTC | CASSVLAGRRNEQFF
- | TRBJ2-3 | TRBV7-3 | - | TGTGCCAGCAGCTTGATCGGCACAGATACGCAGTATTTT | CASSLIGTDTQYF
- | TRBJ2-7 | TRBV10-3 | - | TGTGCCATCAGTGAGCACCGGGATAACGAGCAGTACTTC | CAISEHRDNEQYF
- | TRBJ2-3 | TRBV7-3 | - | TGTGCCAGCAGCCCTGAGCCTCTTTCCCTTACGCAGTATTTT | CASSPEPLSLTQYF
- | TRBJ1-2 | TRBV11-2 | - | TGTGCCAGCAGCTTAACAGGTCAAGCTAACTATGGCTACACCTTC | CASSLTGQANYGYTF
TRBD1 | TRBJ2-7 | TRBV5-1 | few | TGCGCCAGCAGCCGGGACAGGGGGAACCCCTACGAGCAGTACTTC | CASSRDRGNPYEQYF
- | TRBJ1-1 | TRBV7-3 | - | TGTGCCAGCAGCTTAGCGCAGAACACTGAAGCTTTCTTT | CASSLAQNTEAFF
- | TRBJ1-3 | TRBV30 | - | TGTGCCTGGAGTGTAAATAGTGGAAACACCATATATTTT | CAWSVNSGNTIYF
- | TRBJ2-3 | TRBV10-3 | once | TGTGCCATCAGTGAGTCGATGATGACTAGCACAGATACGCAGTATTTT | CAISESMMTSTDTQYF
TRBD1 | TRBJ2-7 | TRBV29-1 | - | TGCAGCGTGGGGGACAGCCGTTCCTACGAGCAGTACTTC | CSVGDSRSYEQYF
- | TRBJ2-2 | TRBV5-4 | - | TGTGCCAGCAGCTCCAAAACAGCGAACACCGGGGAGCTGTTTTTT | CASSSKTANTGELFF
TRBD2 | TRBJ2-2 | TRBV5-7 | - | TGTGCCAGCTACATGGGGGGAGGGTGGATCAACACCGGGGAGCTGTTTTTT | CASYMGGGWINTGELFF
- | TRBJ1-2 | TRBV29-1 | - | TGCAGCGTTGAAGATAGGGTACGGGGGGCAGGGGGCTACACCTTC | CSVEDRVRGAGGYTF
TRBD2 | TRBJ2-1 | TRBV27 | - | TGTGCCAGCAGTCCTACGACTAGCGGGGGGGACAATGAGCAGTTCTTC | CASSPTTSGGDNEQFF
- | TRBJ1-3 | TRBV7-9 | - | TGTGCCAGCAGCTTAGAGAACCTGGCCGGAAACACCATATATTTT | CASSLENLAGNTIYF
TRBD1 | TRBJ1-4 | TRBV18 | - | TGTGCCAGCTCACCAAGGGAGGGGGCGCGCGAAAAACTGTTTTTT | CASSPREGAREKLFF
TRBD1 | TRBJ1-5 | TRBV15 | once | TGTGCCACCAGCATGGACAGGGCCTACAATCAGCCCCAGCATTTT | CATSMDRAYNQPQHF
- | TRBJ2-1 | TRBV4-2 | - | TGTGCCAGCAGCCAAGACTTCAGGGGCGATGAGCAGTTCTTC | CASSQDFRGDEQFF
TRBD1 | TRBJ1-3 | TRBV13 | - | TGTGCCAGCACCCCGACAGGGAGGACTGGAAACACCATATATTTT | CASTPTGRTGNTIYF
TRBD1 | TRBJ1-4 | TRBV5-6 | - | TGTGCCAGCAGCTTGAAGCGGACAGGAGGGCATGAAAAACTGTTTTTT | CASSLKRTGGHEKLFF
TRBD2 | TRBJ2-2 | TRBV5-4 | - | TGTGCCAGCAGCAGGGGGACTAGCGGGAGCCCCGGGGAGCTGTTTTTT | CASSRGTSGSPGELFF